The table lists the clone carrying this TCR beta chain with many counts. This specimen belongs to a study of early T cells in non-severe SARS-CoV-2 infection. Individual cDNA molecules carried attached unique molecular identifiers. MiXCR, run by TCRdb on the 5' RACE reads, gives a single entry per CDR3 protein. The profile shows about 26,000 distinct CDR3 sequences, approximately 4.4% of them singletons. V shed 6 bases and J 3 bases; nucleotides not matched to a gene: 9. This CDR3 is 16 amino acids long. The germline gives CDR1 KGHSH, CDR2 LQKENI. The TCR sequence derives from an adult who was a healthcare worker with PCR-confirmed SARS-CoV-2 infection or an uninfected control (not recorded which). The sequencing sample was made of whole blood. This sequence joins TRBV18 and TRBJ2-3, with 10 nucleotides matching TRBD1. The CDR3 protein is CASSLIGTGVTDTQYF. CDR3 sequence (DNA): TGTGCCAGCTCTCTCATCGGGACAGGGGTAACAGATACGCAGTATTTT.